This record looks at one T cell receptor (beta chain) sequence and its context. The antigen remains undetermined. The data derive from a study of early T cells in non-severe SARS-CoV-2 infection. Germline loops: CDR1 SQVTM, CDR2 ANQGSEA. V lost 7 bases to trimming and J lost 8 bases; unmatched junction nucleotides: 9. The CDR3 loop spans 12 amino acids. Findings and caveats of the study: Matches to VDJdb favored anti-spike CD8 responses and missed private and CD4 specificities.

TCRdb analysed the 5' RACE reads with MiXCR anew, one entry per CDR3 protein. The table records roughly 66,000 distinct CDR3 sequences, roughly 9.1% of them present only once. V and J are TRBV29-1 and TRBJ1-2; 8 bases are a match to TRBD1. This TCR was recovered from an adult who was a healthcare worker with PCR-confirmed SARS-CoV-2 infection or an uninfected control (not recorded which). The sample was whole blood. CDR3 in amino acids: CSAVQGGDGYTF. CDR3 nucleotide sequence: TGCAGCGCGGTACAGGGGGGAGACGGCTACACCTTC.